The text below deals with one TCR beta chain. This record comes from a study of blood T cell repertoires in COVID-19. Overall study: Samples of COVID-19 (acute and convalescent) were obtained from the United States, Italy and Spain. PBMCs, B-cell-depleted T cells, or T cells were the source of the cDNA or gDNA that made up the material.

In the original workflow: Amplifying reference gene primers gave estimates of nucleated cell counts. TCRdb's copy holds only in-frame clones and misses some; the assay was immunoSEQ multiplex PCR. The V and J calls and clone size come from that table; D and trimming were worked out from the DNA. The sample holds 210,000 or so clones, around 81% seen once. Germline trimming cut 3 bases from V and 7 bases from J; bases unmatched to any gene: 7. In germline, CDR1 is SQVTM, CDR2 ANQGSEA. The CDR3 is made up of 15 amino acids. The rearrangement uses TRBV29-1 and TRBJ2-3; 13 bases fit TRBD2. The clonotype comes from a woman in her forties or fifties with acute COVID-19. Sequenced: PBMCs or T cells enriched from blood (not recorded which). CDR3 protein: CSVEELAGGPNTQYF. The CDR3 coding sequence is TGCAGCGTTGAGGAACTAGCGGGAGGGCCTAATACGCAGTATTTT.